This entry is about one TCR beta chain. The trim removed 2 bases at V and 4 bases at J, leaving 1 base unmatched. The CDR3 is made up of 13 amino acids. Germline V gives CDR1 MNHNY, CDR2 SVGAGI (reference sequence). The data stem from a study of blood T cell repertoires in COVID-19. Overall study context: In each case, the material was cDNA or gDNA derived from T cells, B-cell-depleted T cells, or PBMCs.

In the original processing: Estimation of nucleated cell counts was performed using reference gene primer amplification. Profiled with immunoSEQ multiplex PCR; TCRdb holds only in-frame clones, not every one. V, J and clone size reflect that table, while D and trimming were determined from the DNA. The sample shows some 83,000 clones, around 83% of them seen only once. The clonotype originates from a middle-aged man with acute or convalescent COVID-19. This chain connects TRBV6-6 to TRBJ1-1, with TRBD1 matching 7 bases. Specimen: peripheral blood. The CDR3, as DNA: TGTGCCAGCAGTTACAACAGGGGCACTGAAGCTTTCTTT. Translated, it gives CASSYNRGTEAFF.